One and the same sample provided the 4 T cell receptor beta chains below, sequenced in a study of blood T cell repertoires in COVID-19. The assay was immunoSEQ multiplex PCR, and TCRdb's table has in-frame clones only and misses some. This sample has some 150,000 clones, with roughly nine tenths found just once. Input material: peripheral blood. The receptors were gathered from a woman in her sixties or seventies with COVID-19, enrolled during active disease.

J is TRBJ1-4 and V is TRBV7-8, with 7 bases that match TRBD1. The V and J ends lost 4 bases and 4 bases, in that order; junction bases with no gene match: 9. CDR1 is SGHVS, CDR2 FQNEAQ, per germline. This CDR3 comprises 16 residues. The DNA for the CDR3 is TGTGCCAGCAGCTCCGATACAGGGGTATTTAATGAAAAACTGTTTTTT. Residues: CASSSDTGVFNEKLFF.

This rearrangement joins TRBV9 to TRBJ2-3; weak D call: TRBD2 (5 bases). The CDR3 is made up of 15 amino acids. The V end was cut by 0 bases, the J end by 1 base, with 9 bases between. The germline V gene has CDR1 SGDLS and CDR2 YYNGEE. The CDR3 DNA sequence: TGTGCCAGCAGCGTAGTGGAGGAGGGCACAGATACGCAGTATTTT. This encodes CASSVVEEGTDTQYF. The whole variable domain, filled in from reference TRBV9 and TRBJ2-3, reads DSGVTQTPKHLITATGQRVTLRCSPRSGDLSVYWYQQSLDQGLQFLIQYYNGEERAKGNILERFSAQQFPDLHSELNLSSLELGDSALYFCASSVVEEGTDTQYFGPGTRLTVL.

The rearrangement uses TRBV6-2 or TRBV6-3 and TRBJ1-5; perhaps TRBD1 as D (5 bases). There are 14 residues in the CDR3. V dropped 1 base and J dropped 4 bases, with 8 bases sitting between them. CDR1 is MNHEY and CDR2 is SVGEGT in the germline V gene. CDR3 DNA sequence: TGTGCCAGCAGTTACTTGGGGGGTAATCAGCCCCAGCATTTT. It translates to CASSYLGGNQPQHF.

Of note for this clone: This same CDR3 is encoded by further DNA sequences in the sample. The V call is TRBV5-4, the J call TRBJ2-5; 10 nucleotides agree with TRBD1. The CDR3 covers 15 residues. The V gene's germline CDR1 is SGHNT and CDR2 YYREEE (reference sequence). V lost 4 bases to trimming and J lost 2 bases; unmatched junction nucleotides: 5. The DNA for the CDR3 is TGTGCCAGCAGCCCCGACAGGGGGCGTCAAGAGACCCAGTACTTC. It is translated as CASSPDRGRQETQYF.